These T cell receptor beta chains were read from a single sample in a study of tumor-infiltrating T cells and Merkel cell polyomavirus. The assay was immunoSEQ multiplex PCR, and TCRdb's table has in-frame clones only and misses some. The sample lists more than 20,000 clones; 70% to 90% were seen once. Specimen: lymph node tissue. The receptors come from a man aged 45-65 years with Merkel cell carcinoma. The CDR3 runs from the conserved cysteine through the conserved F or W.

TRBV10-1	TRBJ2-5	CASSLAMQETQYF
TRBV14	TRBJ1-1	CASSQVQEAFF
TRBV7-3	TRBJ2-3	CASSEGMGVVDTQYF
TRBV9	TRBJ2-7	CASSVAASPYEQYF
TRBV5-4	TRBJ2-1	CASSDRTGYNEQFF
TRBV19	TRBJ1-2	CASSIAPGLGYGYTF
TRBV27	TRBJ1-6	CASRGDRGPPDNSPLHF
TRBV28	TRBJ1-1	CATEDRGTEAFF
TRBV7-2	TRBJ2-7	CASSLFTGPLAEQYF
TRBV27	TRBJ2-1	CASSRGDNEQFF
TRBV28	TRBJ2-3	CASRNHHWAGGSYTQYF
TRBV5-5	TRBJ1-5	CASSFETVYSNQPQHF
TRBV28	TRBJ2-4	CASSFRGLQQNIQYF
TRBV5-4	TRBJ1-4	CASSLGTGSGEKLFF
TRBV9	TRBJ1-1	CASSRIQGEAFF
TRBV5-1	TRBJ2-2	CASSARTAGPNTGELFF
TRBV7-9	TRBJ2-1	CASSPQGEVQFF
TRBV5-8	TRBJ1-4	CASSLGTWGDEKLFF
TRBV7-2	TRBJ1-1	CASSLRRVGRNTEAFF
TRBV28	TRBJ1-2	CASTLTGTYGYTF
TRBV9	TRBJ1-3	CASSVGGTGSNTIYF
TRBV19	TRBJ1-1	CATQGQTWRNTEAFF
TRBV18	TRBJ1-2	CASSPSGTGSRGYTF
TRBV7-9	TRBJ2-2	CASSPSAPPRGELFF
TRBV5-4	TRBJ1-1	CAGSKSRGNTEAFF
TRBV7-6	TRBJ1-5	CASSFGTGVNQPQHF
TRBV27	TRBJ1-3	CASGTGGSGNTIYF
TRBV11-2	TRBJ2-1	CASSPRGGPDNEQFF
TRBV11-2	TRBJ2-1	CASSFGTSGVNEQFF
TRBV5-5	TRBJ1-2	CASSLVPGQGFNYGYTF
TRBV15	TRBJ2-1	CATSRVLAGDEQFF
TRBV10-1	TRBJ2-4	CASSDRAKNIQYF
TRBV6-1	TRBJ1-2	CASREAGPYTF
TRBV5-1	TRBJ2-7	CASSSPETGHDEQYF
TRBV6-5	TRBJ1-2	CASSERDRGGYTF
TRBV6-1	TRBJ2-7	CASSTTGFDEQYF
TRBV6-5	TRBJ2-1	CASSYQAGEHNEQFF
TRBV27	TRBJ1-5	CASSLRPTGLPLNQPQHF
TRBV6-7	TRBJ1-2	CASSPGAPHNNGQLYGYTF
TRBV29-1	TRBJ2-5	CSVRGHQTQYF
TRBV4-2	TRBJ1-5	CASSQQTDQPQHF
TRBV11-3	TRBJ2-7	CASSPRRGEQYF
TRBV6-6	TRBJ2-7	CASSYSTTGTYEQYF
TRBV28	TRBJ2-7	CASTGYYEQYF
TRBV23-1	TRBJ2-7	CASSHYRDRYYEQYF
TRBV18	TRBJ2-7	CASSPDLTYEQYF
TRBV28	TRBJ2-2	CASSLLGAGGPRELFF
TRBV6-5	TRBJ2-7	CASSYLRGAVYEQYF
TRBV27	TRBJ2-1	CASSLLLTGTSGLGEQFF
TRBV4-1	TRBJ2-1	CASSQERLASSYNEQFF
TRBV27	TRBJ2-1	CASSSLAGGPHEQFF
TRBV28	TRBJ2-1	CASRGTPSYNEQFF
TRBV7-6	TRBJ2-1	CASRAWGTNYNEQFF
TRBV7-3	TRBJ2-3	CASSLTGLGTDTQYF
TRBV6-5	TRBJ1-2	CASSYSGGDYGYTF